This TCR beta chain is drawn from a study of glioma-infiltrating T cells after dendritic cell vaccination. Blood PBMC samples: pre-vaccination, two weeks post third vaccination, and at tumor progression. Germline V CDR1 and CDR2: MNHNY, SVGAGI (reference sequence). V was pared by 2 bases and J by 1 base, with 2 bases of the junction left unmatched. The CDR3 is 15 amino acids. The primer mix had 60 V beta and 13 J beta primers. The table came from immunoSEQ multiplex PCR; TCRdb's copy has only in-frame clones and leaves some out. The repertoire holds about 32,000 clones, with 85% to 95% as singletons. This sequence originates from a human donor with glioblastoma. The chain uses TRBV6-6 and TRBJ2-1, with 7 bases matching TRBD2. The sequences come from blood, collected before dendritic cell vaccination. CDR3 residues: CASSYGRVSYNEQFF. The CDR3 DNA reads TGTGCCAGCAGTTACGGGAGGGTGTCCTACAATGAGCAGTTCTTC.